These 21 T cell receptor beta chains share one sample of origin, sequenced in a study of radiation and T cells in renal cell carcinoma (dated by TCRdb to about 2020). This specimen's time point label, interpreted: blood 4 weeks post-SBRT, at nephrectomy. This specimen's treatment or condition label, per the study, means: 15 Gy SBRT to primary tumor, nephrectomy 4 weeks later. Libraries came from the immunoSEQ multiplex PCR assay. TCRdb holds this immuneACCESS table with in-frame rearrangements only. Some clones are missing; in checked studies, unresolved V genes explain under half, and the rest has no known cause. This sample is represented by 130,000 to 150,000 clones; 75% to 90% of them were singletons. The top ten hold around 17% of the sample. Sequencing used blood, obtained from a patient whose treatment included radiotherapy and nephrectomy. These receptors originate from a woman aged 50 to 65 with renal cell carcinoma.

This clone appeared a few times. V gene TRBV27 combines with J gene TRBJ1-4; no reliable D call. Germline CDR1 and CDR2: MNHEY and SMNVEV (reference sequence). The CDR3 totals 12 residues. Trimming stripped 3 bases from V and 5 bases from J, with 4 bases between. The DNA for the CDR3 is TGTGCCAGCAGTTTTCCGAATGAAAAACTGTTTTTT. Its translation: CASSFPNEKLFF.

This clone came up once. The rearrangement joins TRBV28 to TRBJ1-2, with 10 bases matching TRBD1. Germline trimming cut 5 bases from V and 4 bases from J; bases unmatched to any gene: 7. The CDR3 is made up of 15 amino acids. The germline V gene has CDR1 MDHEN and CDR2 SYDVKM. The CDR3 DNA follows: TGTGCCAGCAGTACCATGGGACAGGGGAGCTATGGCTACACCTTC. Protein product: CASSTMGQGSYGYTF.

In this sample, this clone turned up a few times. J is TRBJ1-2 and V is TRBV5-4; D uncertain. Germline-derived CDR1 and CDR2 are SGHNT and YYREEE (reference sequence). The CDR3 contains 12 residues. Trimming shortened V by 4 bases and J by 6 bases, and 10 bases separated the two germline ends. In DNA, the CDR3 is TGTGCCAGCAGCGAGGGTGTCGATGGCTACACCTTC. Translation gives CASSEGVDGYTF.

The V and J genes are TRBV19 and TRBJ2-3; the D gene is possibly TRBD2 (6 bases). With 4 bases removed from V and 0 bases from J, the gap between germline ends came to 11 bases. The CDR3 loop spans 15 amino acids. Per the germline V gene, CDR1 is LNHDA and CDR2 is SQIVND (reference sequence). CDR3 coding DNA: TGTGCCAGTAGTACGGGGGAGGCTAGCACAGATACGCAGTATTTT. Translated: CASSTGEASTDTQYF.

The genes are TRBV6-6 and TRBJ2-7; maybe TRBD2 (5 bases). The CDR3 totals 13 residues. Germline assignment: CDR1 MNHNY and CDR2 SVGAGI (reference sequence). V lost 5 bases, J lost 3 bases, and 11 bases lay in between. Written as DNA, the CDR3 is TGTGCCAGCAGTGTGCCGGGGTTCTACGAGCAGTACTTC. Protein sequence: CASSVPGFYEQYF.

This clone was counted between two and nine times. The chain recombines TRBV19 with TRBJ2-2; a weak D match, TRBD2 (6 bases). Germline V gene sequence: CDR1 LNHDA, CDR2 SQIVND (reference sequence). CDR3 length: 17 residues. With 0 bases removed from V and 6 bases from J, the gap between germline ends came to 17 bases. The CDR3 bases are TGTGCCAGTAGTATAGACGGACCCCGACTAGTATCCGGGGAGCTGTTTTTT. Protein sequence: CASSIDGPRLVSGELFF.

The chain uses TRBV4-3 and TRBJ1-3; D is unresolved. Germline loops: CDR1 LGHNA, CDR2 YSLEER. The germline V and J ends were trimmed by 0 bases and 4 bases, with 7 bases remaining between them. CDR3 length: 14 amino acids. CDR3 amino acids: CASSQEWGGNTIYF. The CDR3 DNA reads TGCGCCAGCAGCCAAGAATGGGGAGGAAACACCATATATTTT.

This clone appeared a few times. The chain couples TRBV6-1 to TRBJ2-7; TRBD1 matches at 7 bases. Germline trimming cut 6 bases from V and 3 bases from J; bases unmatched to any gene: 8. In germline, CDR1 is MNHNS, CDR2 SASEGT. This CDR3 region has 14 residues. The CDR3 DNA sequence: TGTGCCAGCAGGGTCCCGTCAGGGGGCTACGAGCAGTACTTC. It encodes CASRVPSGGYEQYF.

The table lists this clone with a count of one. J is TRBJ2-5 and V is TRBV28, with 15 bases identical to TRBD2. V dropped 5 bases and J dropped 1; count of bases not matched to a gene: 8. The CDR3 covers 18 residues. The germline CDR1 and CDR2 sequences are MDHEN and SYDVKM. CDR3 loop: CASSPGWTSGGAQETQYF. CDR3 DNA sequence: TGTGCCAGCAGTCCGGGGTGGACTAGCGGGGGGGCCCAAGAGACCCAGTACTTC.

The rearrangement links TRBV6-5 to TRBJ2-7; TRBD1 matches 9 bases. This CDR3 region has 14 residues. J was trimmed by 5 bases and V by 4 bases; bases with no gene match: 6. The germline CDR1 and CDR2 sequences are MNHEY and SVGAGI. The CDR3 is CASSFGTGSNEQYF. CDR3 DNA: TGTGCCAGCAGTTTTGGGACAGGGTCCAACGAGCAGTACTTC.

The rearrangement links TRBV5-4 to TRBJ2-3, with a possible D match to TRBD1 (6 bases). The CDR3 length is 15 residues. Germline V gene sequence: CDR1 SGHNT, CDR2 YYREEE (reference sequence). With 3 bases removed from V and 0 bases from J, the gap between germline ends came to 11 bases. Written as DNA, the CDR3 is TGTGCCAGCAGCTCGGAAGGACAGAGCACAGATACGCAGTATTTT. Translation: CASSSEGQSTDTQYF. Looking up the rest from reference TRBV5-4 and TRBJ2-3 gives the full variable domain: ETGVTQSPTHLIKTRGQQVTLRCSSQSGHNTVSWYQQALGQGPQFIFQYYREEENGRGNFPPRFSGLQFPNYSSELNVNALELDDSALYLCASSSEGQSTDTQYFGPGTRLTVL.

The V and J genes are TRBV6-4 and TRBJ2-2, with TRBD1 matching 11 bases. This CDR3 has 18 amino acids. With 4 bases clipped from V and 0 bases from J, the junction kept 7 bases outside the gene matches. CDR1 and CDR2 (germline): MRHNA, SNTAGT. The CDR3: CASSAVPGQGANTGELFF. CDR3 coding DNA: TGTGCCAGCAGTGCTGTCCCGGGACAGGGGGCGAACACCGGGGAGCTGTTTTTT.

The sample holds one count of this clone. CDR3 DNA sequence: TGTGCCAGCAGTTTATTGGGTCGGGTTACCTACGAGCAGTACTTC. Translation: CASSLLGRVTYEQYF. This chain uses TRBV28 with TRBJ2-7; D gene unclear. The germline V and J ends were trimmed by 1 base and 2 bases, with 12 bases remaining between them. The CDR3 covers 15 residues. Germline V CDR1 and CDR2: MDHEN, SYDVKM. The variable domain in full, completed from reference TRBV28 and TRBJ2-7, reads DVKVTQSSRYLVKRTGEKVFLECVQDMDHENMFWYRQDPGLGLRLIYFSYDVKMKEKGDIPEGYSVSREKKERFSLILESASTNQTSMYLCASSLLGRVTYEQYFGPGTRLTVT.

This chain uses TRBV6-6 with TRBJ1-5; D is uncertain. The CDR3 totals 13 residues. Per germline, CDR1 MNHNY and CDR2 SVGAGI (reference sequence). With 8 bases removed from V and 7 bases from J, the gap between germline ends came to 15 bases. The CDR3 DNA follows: TGTGCCAGCTCACGGTTTTTAGGCCAGCCCCAGCATTTT. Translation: CASSRFLGQPQHF.

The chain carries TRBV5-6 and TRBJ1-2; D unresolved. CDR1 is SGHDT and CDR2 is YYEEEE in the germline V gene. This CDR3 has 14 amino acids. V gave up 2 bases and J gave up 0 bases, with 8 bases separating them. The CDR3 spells CASSLRYSNYGYTF. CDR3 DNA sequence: TGTGCCAGCAGCTTACGGTACTCTAACTATGGCTACACCTTC.

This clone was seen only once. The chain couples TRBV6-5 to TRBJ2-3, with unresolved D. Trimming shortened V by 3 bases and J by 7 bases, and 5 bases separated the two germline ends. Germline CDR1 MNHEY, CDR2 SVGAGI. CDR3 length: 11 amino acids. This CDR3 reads CASSYFYTQYF. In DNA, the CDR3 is TGTGCCAGCAGTTATTTCTATACGCAGTATTTT.

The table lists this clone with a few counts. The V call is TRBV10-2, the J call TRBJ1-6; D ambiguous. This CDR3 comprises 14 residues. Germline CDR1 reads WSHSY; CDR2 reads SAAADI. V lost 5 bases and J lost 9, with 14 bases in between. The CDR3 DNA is TGCGCCAGCAGTTACGGGGAAAAGATTTCACCCCTCCACTTT. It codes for CASSYGEKISPLHF.

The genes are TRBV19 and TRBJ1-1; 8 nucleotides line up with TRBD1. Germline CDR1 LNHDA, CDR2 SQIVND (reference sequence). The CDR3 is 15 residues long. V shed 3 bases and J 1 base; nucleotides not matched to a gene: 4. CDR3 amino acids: CASSIGQGWNTEAFF. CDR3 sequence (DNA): TGTGCCAGTAGTATCGGACAGGGATGGAACACTGAAGCTTTCTTT. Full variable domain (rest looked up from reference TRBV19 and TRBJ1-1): DGGITQSPKYLFRKEGQNVTLSCEQNLNHDAMYWYRQDPGQGLRLIYYSQIVNDFQKGDIAEGYSVSREKKESFPLTVTSAQKNPTAFYLCASSIGQGWNTEAFFGQGTRLTVV.

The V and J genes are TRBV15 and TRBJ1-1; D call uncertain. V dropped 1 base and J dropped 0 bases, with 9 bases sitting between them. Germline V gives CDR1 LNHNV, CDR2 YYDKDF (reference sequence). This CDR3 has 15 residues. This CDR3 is CATSRGGSMNTEAFF. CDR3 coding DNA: TGTGCCACCAGCAGAGGGGGTAGCATGAACACTGAAGCTTTCTTT.

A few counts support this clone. CDR3 in DNA: TGTGCCAGCAGTGCTATATTTCAGGGTAGCACTGAAGCTTTCTTT. Its protein is CASSAIFQGSTEAFF. The chain joins TRBV25-1 to TRBJ1-1; maybe TRBD1 (5 bases). Trimming left V 4 bases short and J 4 bases short, with 16 bases between. CDR3 size: 15 residues. Germline V CDR1 and CDR2: MGHDK, SYGVNS.

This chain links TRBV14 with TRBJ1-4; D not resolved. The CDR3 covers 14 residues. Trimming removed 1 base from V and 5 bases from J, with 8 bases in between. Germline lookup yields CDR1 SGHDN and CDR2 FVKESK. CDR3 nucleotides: TGTGCCAGCAGCCAAGGACTCTTGAATGAAAAACTGTTTTTT. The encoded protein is CASSQGLLNEKLFF.